The rows below give T cell receptor beta chains drawn from one sample of a study of early T cells in non-severe SARS-CoV-2 infection. TCRdb re-derived calls from the 5' RACE reads in MiXCR, one entry per CDR3 protein. The data hold approximately 76,000 distinct CDR3 sequences, with about 12% observed a single time. The source material was whole blood. Source of these receptors: an adult who was a healthcare worker with PCR-confirmed SARS-CoV-2 infection or an uninfected control (not recorded which). Both conserved end residues are part of each CDR3. The order of the fields is CDR3 protein, V gene, D gene. A D gene is named only where the DNA matches it firmly.

CASSDDRGTLNTEAFF | TRBV14 | TRBD1
CASGLVSYNEQFF | TRBV12-5 | NA
CACCSNQPQHF | TRBV30 | NA
CASSPKPGQGYYGYTF | TRBV18 | TRBD1
CATSDPSGGAADTQYF | TRBV24-1 | TRBD2
CASSSGTIGNTIYF | TRBV5-1 | NA
CASSLVGGGADTQYF | TRBV7-6 | TRBD2
CASSIGTGTSYEQYF | TRBV19 | TRBD1
CASSPAAWGDEQFF | TRBV5-5 | NA
CSAVFPPQHF | TRBV29-1 | NA
CASSLQWDAPLHF | TRBV11-3 | NA
CASSIVATSTGELFF | TRBV19 | NA
CASIGTRNSPLHF | TRBV28 | NA
CASSQGRFGDEQFF | TRBV3-1 | NA
CASSWTSGYNEQFF | TRBV25-1 | TRBD2
CASSPGQGVSSTDTQYF | TRBV10-1 | TRBD1
CAISIGGNGELFF | TRBV10-3 | NA
CAWTGGWGLMNTEAFF | TRBV30 | NA
CATSRDQASGAEQFF | TRBV15 | TRBD2
CSVVALAIETQYF | TRBV29-1 | NA